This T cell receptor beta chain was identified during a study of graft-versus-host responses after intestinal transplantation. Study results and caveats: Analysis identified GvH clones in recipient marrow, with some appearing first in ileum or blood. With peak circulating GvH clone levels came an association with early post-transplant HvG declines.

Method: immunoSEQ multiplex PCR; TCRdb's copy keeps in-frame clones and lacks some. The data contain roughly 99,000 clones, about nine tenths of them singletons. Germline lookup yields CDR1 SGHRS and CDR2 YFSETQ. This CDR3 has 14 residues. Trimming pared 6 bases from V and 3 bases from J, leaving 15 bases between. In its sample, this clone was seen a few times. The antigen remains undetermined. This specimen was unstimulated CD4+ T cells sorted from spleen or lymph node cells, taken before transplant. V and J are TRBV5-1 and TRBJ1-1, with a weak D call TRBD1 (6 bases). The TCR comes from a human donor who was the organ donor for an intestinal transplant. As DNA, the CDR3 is TGCGCCAGCACCCTGGGAGGGGGGGACACTGAAGCTTTCTTT. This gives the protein CASTLGGGDTEAFF.